Included here is one TCR beta chain sequence, with context. Its antigen is not known. Some clones are missing from TCRdb's copy, which holds only in-frame ones; the method was immunoSEQ multiplex PCR. The repertoire includes tens of thousands of clones, about 91% of them detected once, and roughly 8% sits in the top ten. This sample is drawn from a study of T cell responses to AZD1222 COVID-19 vaccine. Whole-study findings and limits: The study found vaccine-associated CD4 TCRs spanning spike, dominant at 160-218 and 743-854. Baseline serology detected seropositivity in only six AZD1222 recipients.

Germline V CDR1 and CDR2: MGHDK, SYGVNS. The CDR3 is 11 residues long. Deletions cut 5 bases from V and 4 bases from J, with 6 bases between. This chain connects TRBV25-1 to TRBJ2-7; no definite D call. The sequence derives from an adult who received the AZD1222 COVID-19 vaccine. This specimen was peripheral blood, taken 28 days after the second AZD1222 dose. CDR3 nucleotide sequence: TGTGCCAGCAGTCGGATTTACGAGCAGTACTTC. It yields the protein CASSRIYEQYF.